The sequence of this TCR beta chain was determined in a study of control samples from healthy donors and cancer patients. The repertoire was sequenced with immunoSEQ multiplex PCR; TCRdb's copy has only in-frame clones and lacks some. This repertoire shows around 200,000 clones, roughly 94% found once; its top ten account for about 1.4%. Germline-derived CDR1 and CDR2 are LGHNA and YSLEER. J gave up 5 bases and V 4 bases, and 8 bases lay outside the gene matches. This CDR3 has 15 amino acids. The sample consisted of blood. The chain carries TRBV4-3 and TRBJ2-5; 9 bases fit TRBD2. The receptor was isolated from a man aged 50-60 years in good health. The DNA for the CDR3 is TGCGCCAGCAGCCTCGGGCGGGGGGGGTCGGAGACCCAGTACTTC. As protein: CASSLGRGGSETQYF.